This T cell receptor beta chain was sequenced during a study of OX40 agonist ivuxolimab in advanced cancers. Whole-study context: Prior therapy, whether anti-PD-1, anti-PD-L1 or anti-CTLA-4, was allowed, and roughly 41% had some.

Sequencing used immunoSEQ multiplex PCR; TCRdb keeps in-frame clones, though not all of them. This table has about 18,000 clones, roughly 80% appearing once. With 3 bases removed from V and 4 bases from J, the gap between germline ends came to 9 bases. The germline gives CDR1 SGHTA, CDR2 FQGTGA. The CDR3 loop spans 13 amino acids. This chain uses TRBV7-3 with TRBJ1-1; D not resolved. This TCR derives from an adult with an advanced solid tumor such as melanoma, head and neck, liver or kidney cancer. The starting material was CD4+ or CD8+ T cells sorted from blood, obtained in a trial of the OX40 agonist ivuxolimab. The CDR3 DNA sequence: TGTGCCAGCAGCTTGTGGGTGGGCACTGAAGCTTTCTTT. Its translation is CASSLWVGTEAFF.